A single sample is the source of the 19 T cell receptor beta chains below, sequenced in a study of CD8 T cells in ankylosing spondylitis (dated by TCRdb to about 2017). Library construction relied on 5' RACE. This sample was sequenced with an Illumina HiSeq 2500. TCRdb ran its own pipeline on the public reads, namely fastp trimming at Q25 and MiXCR clone calling, and kept in-frame beta chains. Identical CDR3 proteins give one entry, which carries the most common genes and DNA. The sample data list under 130,000 distinct CDR3 sequences, and approximately 25% of these were observed just once. The ten largest account for around 12% of the sample. Sequencing was done on a sample of synovial fluid, either unsorted or a sorted T cell fraction (not recorded which). These receptors came from a male donor with ankylosing spondylitis.

The chain has TRBV27 and TRBJ2-2; D call uncertain. The V gene lost 3 bases and the J gene lost 7 bases, with 9 bases spanning the gap. The germline V gene has CDR1 MNHEY and CDR2 SMNVEV (reference sequence). This CDR3 is built from 13 residues. As DNA, the CDR3 is TGTGCCAGCAGTTTTCTGTTGGGCGGGGAGCTGTTTTTT. Amino acids: CASSFLLGGELFF.

This clonotype was seen repeatedly, ten times or more. The CDR3 is CASSLTSGRAETQYF. The CDR3 DNA reads TGTGCCAGCAGCCTAACTAGCGGGAGGGCAGAGACCCAGTACTTC. V and J are TRBV12-3 or TRBV12-4 and TRBJ2-5, with TRBD2 identical over 13 bases. This CDR3 is 15 amino acids long. V shed 6 bases, J shed 4 bases, and the junction held 5 bases outside the gene matches.

The J gene is TRBJ2-3, the V gene TRBV20-1, with 10 bases matching TRBD2. The V segment lost 0 bases and the J segment 5 bases; nucleotides outside the gene matches: 11. CDR3 size: 17 residues. Germline V gives CDR1 DFQATT, CDR2 SNEGSKA (reference sequence). The CDR3 coding sequence is TGCAGTGCTAGAGATCTCAAAGCGGGAGGGCCGGGAGATACGCAGTATTTT. It codes for CSARDLKAGGPGDTQYF.

This clonotype was observed many times. The chain couples TRBV11-2 to TRBJ2-5; either TRBD1 or TRBD2 may supply D (5 bases each). The germline V gene has CDR1 SGHAT and CDR2 FQNNGV. Trimming cost V 5 bases and J 5 bases, with 15 bases left between them. This CDR3 has 14 residues. CDR3: CASSPTGAWETQYF. CDR3 DNA sequence: TGTGCCAGCAGCCCCACCGGGGCGTGGGAGACCCAGTACTTC.

This clonotype was recorded at least ten times. The chain has TRBV20-1 and TRBJ2-1; TRBD1 is a possible D gene (6 bases). The CDR3 is 15 amino acids. The V end lost 4 bases, the J end lost 4 bases, and 17 bases lay between the germline ends. Germline V gene data show CDR1 as DFQATT and CDR2 as SNEGSKA (reference sequence). The CDR3 region is CSAKTDRLIYNEQFF. Written as DNA, the CDR3 is TGCAGTGCTAAGACAGACAGGTTAATATACAATGAGCAGTTCTTC.

This clonotype came up a few times. The V and J genes are TRBV19 and TRBJ1-5; 8 nucleotides match TRBD1. Germline values: CDR1 LNHDA, CDR2 SQIVND (reference sequence). The J segment lost 7 bases and the V segment lost 7 bases, leaving 12 bases of the junction unmatched. This CDR3 contains 15 residues. CDR3 loop: CASMGGQGGAQPQHF. CDR3 nucleotides: TGTGCCAGTATGGGCGGACAGGGAGGAGCGCAGCCCCAGCATTTT.

This clonotype occurred a few times. The chain is built from TRBV27 and TRBJ2-2, with D possibly being TRBD2 (5 bases). The V end was cut by 2 bases, the J end by 4 bases, with 11 bases between. CDR3 length: 15 residues. The V gene's germline CDR1 is MNHEY and CDR2 SMNVEV (reference sequence). The CDR3 DNA reads as TGTGCCAGCAGTTTAGTTACGGGAATCACCGGGGAGCTGTTTTTT. Protein: CASSLVTGITGELFF.

This clonotype was detected a few times. The V gene is TRBV11-1, the J gene TRBJ2-7, with 9 bases matching TRBD1. Germline lookup yields CDR1 SGHAT and CDR2 FQDESV (reference sequence). J gave up 2 bases and V 3 bases, and 2 bases lay outside the gene matches. The CDR3 consists of 14 residues. The CDR3 is CASSLWTGAYEQYF. In nucleotides, the CDR3 is TGTGCCAGCAGCTTGTGGACAGGGGCCTACGAGCAGTACTTC.

The rearrangement links TRBV5-1 to TRBJ2-7, with 11 nucleotides matching TRBD2. CDR3 length: 15 residues. Germline V lookup: CDR1 SGHRS, CDR2 YFSETQ. Trimming took 4 bases from V and 5 from J; bases not matched to a gene: 8. CDR3 in amino acids: CASSVLAGEGNEQYF. Here the CDR3 DNA reads TGCGCCAGCAGCGTACTAGCGGGAGAAGGTAACGAGCAGTACTTC.

This clonotype came up a few times. The J gene is TRBJ2-3, the V gene TRBV5-4, with D perhaps matching TRBD2 (6 bases). Trimming removed 5 bases from V and 4 bases from J, with 14 bases in between. The CDR3 extends over 14 amino acids. CDR1 is SGHNT and CDR2 is YYREEE in the germline V gene (reference sequence). The CDR3, as DNA: TGTGCCAGCAGACCCGGGAGTTCCCCAGATACGCAGTATTTT. Translated: CASRPGSSPDTQYF.

This clonotype was seen only once. J is TRBJ2-1 and V is TRBV5-1; 9 bases are a match to TRBD2. With 4 bases clipped from V and 9 bases from J, the junction kept 14 bases outside the gene matches. This CDR3 is 16 amino acids long. Germline V lookup: CDR1 SGHRS, CDR2 YFSETQ. This CDR3 reads CASSPDPSGTYTEQFF. The DNA of the CDR3 is TGCGCCAGCAGCCCGGATCCTAGCGGGACGTATACTGAGCAGTTCTTC. The full variable domain, in which reference TRBV5-1 and TRBJ2-1 provide the parts outside the CDR3, is KAGVTQTPRYLIKTRGQQVTLSCSPISGHRSVSWYQQTPGQGLQFLFEYFSETQRNKGNFPGRFSGRQFSNSRSEMNVSTLELGDSALYLCASSPDPSGTYTEQFFGPGTRLTVL.

Only a few counts were recorded for this clonotype. The rearrangement uses TRBV12-3 or TRBV12-4 and TRBJ2-5; 10 positions agree with TRBD1. This CDR3 contains 13 residues. The trim removed 5 bases at V and 9 bases at J, leaving 6 bases unmatched. The chain's CDR3 is CASSIGQGVAQYF. DNA for the CDR3: TGTGCCAGCAGTATCGGACAGGGGGTGGCCCAGTACTTC.

This clonotype was seen a handful of times. The chain has TRBV11-2 and TRBJ2-3, with 8 bases matching TRBD1. The J segment lost 2 bases and the V segment lost 5 bases, leaving 6 bases of the junction unmatched. The CDR3 covers 15 residues. From germline, CDR1 is SGHAT and CDR2 FQNNGV. CDR3 region: CASSQTGVNTDTQYF. The CDR3 DNA follows: TGTGCCAGCAGCCAGACAGGGGTTAACACAGATACGCAGTATTTT.

V and J are TRBV5-1 and TRBJ1-5; 10 bases agree with TRBD1. Per the germline V gene, CDR1 is SGHRS and CDR2 is YFSETQ. The J segment lost 0 bases and the V segment lost 4 bases, leaving 7 bases of the junction unmatched. The CDR3 totals 17 residues. CDR3 DNA sequence: TGCGCCAGCAGCCCCGGGACAGGGGCGTATAGCAATCAGCCCCAGCATTTT. It specifies CASSPGTGAYSNQPQHF.

The chain combines TRBV5-1 with TRBJ1-1, with 8 bases that match TRBD1. CDR1 is SGHRS and CDR2 is YFSETQ in the germline V gene. The CDR3 runs 14 residues. Trimming at V came to 4 bases and at J to 3 bases, leaving 5 bases not matched to a gene. CDR3: CASSLQDRDTEAFF. As DNA, the CDR3 is TGCGCCAGCAGCCTCCAGGACAGGGACACTGAAGCTTTCTTT.

The rearrangement links TRBV24-1 to TRBJ2-1, with 7 bases identical to TRBD2. CDR1 is KGHDR, CDR2 SFDVKD, per germline. The CDR3 extends over 15 amino acids. V trimming: 9 bases; J trimming: 1 base; junction bases outside the gene matches: 8. CDR3 amino acids: CATAPRAGSYNEQFF. The CDR3 nucleotides are TGTGCCACCGCCCCGAGAGCGGGATCCTACAATGAGCAGTTCTTC.

The chain couples TRBV12-3 or TRBV12-4 to TRBJ1-1; no clear D. This CDR3 is 13 amino acids long. V was pared by 1 base and J by 3 bases, with 6 bases between. The CDR3 protein is CASSLGSYTEAFF. The CDR3, as DNA: TGTGCCAGCAGTTTAGGGTCCTACACTGAAGCTTTCTTT.

The chain's CDR3 is CASSQGNGATDTQYF. The CDR3 nucleotides read TGTGCCAGCAGCCAGGGGAATGGGGCCACAGATACGCAGTATTTT. The rearrangement uses TRBV13 and TRBJ2-3; tentatively, D is TRBD1 (6 bases). V gave up 5 bases and J gave up 2 bases, with 14 bases separating them. The CDR3 is 15 residues long. Germline-derived CDR1 and CDR2 are PRHDT and FYEKMQ (reference sequence).

This chain links TRBV16 with TRBJ1-5; TRBD1 might be the D (6 bases). From germline, CDR1 is KGHSY and CDR2 FQNENV. The length of the CDR3 is 14 residues. V lost 1 base, J lost 5 bases, and 9 bases lay in between. In DNA form, the CDR3 reads TGTGCCAGCAGCCAATGGGGGCAGGATCAGCCCCAGCATTTT. Its protein product is CASSQWGQDQPQHF.